What follows are 32 T cell receptor beta chains derived from one specimen sequenced in a study of blood T cells in healthy people across ages. The use of a sample-barcoded 5' primer and a J-beta primer mix characterized a second PCR of 7 to 11 cycles. In TCRdb, the 5' RACE reads were re-called with MiXCR into one record per CDR3 protein. The sample contains about 1 million distinct CDR3 sequences, roughly 45% of which appear only once. Specimen: blood. All receptors derive from a woman aged 60-75 years in good health.

The genes are TRBV6-1 and TRBJ2-4, with D tentatively TRBD2 (6 bases). The DNA end is more similar to TRBJ2-7, so the J call may be wrong. The CDR3 has 17 residues. Germline loops: CDR1 MNHNS, CDR2 SASEGT. The CDR3 reads CASRTRVSGGVTYEQYF. The CDR3 DNA is TGTGCCAGCAGGACGAGGGTGAGCGGAGGGGTAACCTACGAGCAGTACTTC.

This rearrangement joins TRBV7-2 to TRBJ2-4; 8 bases are shared with TRBD2. The J segment lost 6 bases and the V segment lost 4 bases, leaving 5 bases of the junction unmatched. The CDR3 is 14 residues long. Germline CDR1 SGHTA, CDR2 FQGNSA. CDR3 sequence reads: CASSSPGRGNIQYF. The CDR3 DNA reads as TGTGCCAGCAGCTCTCCCGGGAGGGGAAACATTCAGTACTTC. The entire variable domain, with the rest obtained from reference TRBV7-2 and TRBJ2-4, is as follows: GAGVSQSPSNKVTEKGKDVELRCDPISGHTALYWYRQSLGQGLEFLIYFQGNSAPDKSGLPSDRFSAERTGGSVSTLTIQRTQQEDSAVYLCASSSPGRGNIQYFGAGTRLSVL.

This rearrangement joins TRBV21-1 to TRBJ2-7; the DNA was not compared with TRBD2, the D call given in the table. TRBV21-1 is a pseudogene segment. The CDR3 contains 15 residues. CDR3 bases: TGTGCCAGCAGCAAATACGGGACTAGAGCCTACGAGCAGTACTTC. Its translation: CASSKYGTRAYEQYF.

This chain connects TRBV2 to TRBJ2-3; 8 positions agree with TRBD1. The trim removed 5 bases at V and 2 bases at J, leaving 18 bases unmatched. This CDR3 is 19 amino acids long. The germline gives CDR1 SNHLY, CDR2 FYNNEI. The CDR3 region has the DNA TGTGCCAGCAGTATTGGGCCTACACCGGGACAGGCAATCACAGATACGCAGTATTTT. Translating gives CASSIGPTPGQAITDTQYF.

About this clonotype itself: Since a much larger clone is just one base distant, this may be a read error. V gene TRBV29-1 combines with J gene TRBJ2-7, with a weak D call TRBD1 (5 bases). Germline CDR1 SQVTM, CDR2 ANQGSEA. The CDR3 has 14 residues. V shed 1 base and J shed 0 bases, with 10 bases lying between them. The CDR3 here is CSVEGDSPSYEQYF. In nucleotides, the CDR3 is TGCAGCGTTGAAGGAGACAGTCCCTCCTACGAGCAGTACTTC.

Comments on this clonotype: A much larger clone sits a single nucleotide away, making a read error possible. The chain carries TRBV12-3 or TRBV12-4 and TRBJ1-1, with 8 bases identical to TRBD1. V lost 3 bases and J lost 0; bases outside the gene matches: 27. This CDR3 comprises 23 residues. CDR3 coding DNA: TGTGCCAGCAGTTTCACTAGGGGGACAGGCCGGGGAGGGCAAGGAGCCCTGAACACTGAAGCTTTCTTT. This encodes CASSFTRGTGRGGQGALNTEAFF.

This clonotype was observed a few times. The J gene is TRBJ2-1, the V gene TRBV20-1; D call uncertain. With 3 bases removed from V and 0 bases from J, the gap between germline ends came to 9 bases. The CDR3 sequence is 14 residues long. Germline V gives CDR1 DFQATT, CDR2 SNEGSKA (reference sequence). In nucleotides, the CDR3 is TGCAGTGCTAGTCCCGCGAGCTCCTACAATGAGCAGTTCTTC. Translation gives CSASPASSYNEQFF.

The sample holds a few counts of this clonotype. The chain employs TRBV3-1 and TRBJ2-5; D assignment may be TRBD1 or TRBD2 (6 bases each). There are 15 residues in the CDR3. V gave up 0 bases and J gave up 5 bases, with 13 bases separating them. Germline V CDR1 and CDR2: LGHDT, YNNKEL (reference sequence). CDR3 nucleotides: TGTGCCAGCAGCCAAGATCCAACAGGGAGGGAGACCCAGTACTTC. Its protein is CASSQDPTGRETQYF.

This clonotype was seen more than once but under ten times. This sequence joins TRBV3-1 and TRBJ2-3; 7 nucleotides line up with TRBD1. Germline trimming cut 1 base from V and 0 bases from J; bases unmatched to any gene: 4. CDR1 is LGHDT, CDR2 YNNKEL, per germline (reference sequence). The CDR3 is 16 residues long. Written as DNA, the CDR3 is TGTGCCAGCAGCCAAGGCGACAGGGCTAGCACAGATACGCAGTATTTT. It yields the protein CASSQGDRASTDTQYF.

The J gene is TRBJ2-7, the V gene TRBV5-1, with 8 bases lining up with TRBD1. The CDR3 has 16 residues. Trimming at V came to 6 bases and at J to 2 bases, leaving 13 bases not matched to a gene. Germline assignment: CDR1 SGHRS and CDR2 YFSETQ. CDR3 coding DNA: TGCGCCAGCAACACCGGACAGGGATGGATGGCCTACGAGCAGTACTTC. Translated: CASNTGQGWMAYEQYF.

This clonotype appeared a few times. The chain joins TRBV6-2 or TRBV6-3 to TRBJ2-5, with 16 bases matching TRBD2. The CDR3 contains 17 residues. The V segment lost 7 bases and the J segment 4 bases; nucleotides outside the gene matches: 9. Per the germline V gene, CDR1 is MNHEY and CDR2 is SVGEGT. This CDR3 is CASNPGLAGGSGETQYF. Written as DNA, the CDR3 is TGTGCCAGCAATCCGGGACTAGCGGGAGGGTCGGGAGAGACCCAGTACTTC.

This clonotype was detected only a few times. The genes are TRBV7-4 and TRBJ2-7, with 8 nucleotides matching TRBD1. The V gene's germline CDR1 is SGHVT and CDR2 SQSDAQ. CDR3 size: 16 residues. V shed 1 base and J 7 bases; nucleotides not matched to a gene: 12. For the CDR3, the DNA is TGTGCCAGCAGCTTAGTGGGGACAGGAAACTACAATGAGCAGTACTTC. This gives the protein CASSLVGTGNYNEQYF. Full variable domain (outside the CDR3, taken from reference TRBV7-4 and TRBJ2-7): GAGVSQSPRYKVAKRGRDVALRCDSISGHVTLYWYRQTLGQGSEVLTYSQSDAQRDKSGRPSGRFSAERPERSVSTLKIQRTEQGDSAVYLCASSLVGTGNYNEQYFGPGTRLTVT.

This clonotype was seen many times. The chain employs TRBV4-1 and TRBJ2-7; a possible D gene is TRBD2 (7 bases). Trimming took 1 base from V and 9 from J, leaving 19 bases between them. The CDR3 spans 15 residues. In germline, CDR1 is MGHRA, CDR2 YSYEKL. The CDR3 region is CASSQGQATGEGQYF. CDR3 sequence (DNA): TGCGCCAGCAGCCAAGGACAGGCCACCGGGGAGGGGCAGTACTTC.

V gene TRBV2 combines with J gene TRBJ2-1, with D hard to call. The CDR3 has 12 amino acids. Trimming took off 3 bases at V and 5 bases at J, with 5 bases between the two ends. Germline CDR1 is SNHLY and CDR2 is FYNNEI. CDR3 loop: CASSDRDNEQFF. The DNA for the CDR3 is TGTGCCAGCAGTGACCGGGACAATGAGCAGTTCTTC.

The genes are TRBV21-1 and TRBJ2-5; TRBD2, the table's D call, lacks a check against the DNA. TRBV21-1 is labeled a pseudogene. The CDR3 loop spans 14 amino acids. The CDR3 protein is CASSSWEGQETQYF. CDR3 coding DNA: TGTGCCAGCAGCTCGTGGGAGGGACAAGAGACCCAGTACTTC.

The genes are TRBV20-1 and TRBJ2-7; D not resolved. This CDR3 is 13 amino acids long. Germline lookup yields CDR1 DFQATT and CDR2 SNEGSKA (reference sequence). Trimming left V 6 bases short and J 5 bases short, with 17 bases between. The CDR3 protein is CSALGFRGDEQYF. CDR3 DNA sequence: TGCAGTGCCCTGGGGTTCCGTGGGGACGAGCAGTACTTC.

The J gene is TRBJ2-3, the V gene TRBV13; 11 positions match TRBD2. Germline-derived CDR1 and CDR2 are PRHDT and FYEKMQ (reference sequence). This CDR3 spans 17 amino acids. Trimming took 0 bases from V and 5 from J; bases not matched to a gene: 7. In DNA form, the CDR3 reads TGTGCCAGCAGCTTAGGATCGGGACTAGCGGTTGGAGATACGCAGTATTTT. Translating gives CASSLGSGLAVGDTQYF.

This clonotype was detected many times. The V and J genes are TRBV6-6 and TRBJ2-4; the D is unclear. The CDR3 length is 11 residues. Germline V lookup: CDR1 MNHNY, CDR2 SVGAGI (reference sequence). V dropped 6 bases and J dropped 4 bases, with 4 bases sitting between them. In DNA form, the CDR3 reads TGTGCCAGCAGCCCGAAAAACATTCAGTACTTC. This codes for CASSPKNIQYF.

The chain is built from TRBV14 and TRBJ2-7, with D hard to call. The V gene's germline CDR1 is SGHDN and CDR2 FVKESK. V was clipped by 7 bases and J by 0 bases, with 10 bases between them. The length of the CDR3 is 13 residues. The CDR3 is CASTDKSSYEQYF. CDR3 DNA sequence: TGTGCCAGCACCGACAAGAGCTCCTACGAGCAGTACTTC.

The chain uses TRBV9 and TRBJ2-3; D remains ambiguous. The CDR3 contains 14 residues. CDR1 is SGDLS, CDR2 YYNGEE, per germline. V dropped 2 bases and J dropped 0 bases, with 7 bases sitting between them. The CDR3 loop reads CASSVSSSTDTQYF. CDR3 nucleotide sequence: TGTGCCAGCAGCGTTTCCTCAAGCACAGATACGCAGTATTTT.

V usage is TRBV20-1 and J usage is TRBJ2-1; 9 nucleotides agree with TRBD2. Germline V lookup: CDR1 DFQATT, CDR2 SNEGSKA (reference sequence). The V and J ends lost 3 bases and 9 bases, in that order; junction bases with no gene match: 12. The CDR3 consists of 15 residues. The CDR3 spells CSARRGAGGPGEQFF. The CDR3 DNA sequence: TGCAGTGCTAGGAGAGGCGCGGGAGGGCCGGGTGAGCAGTTCTTC.

This chain connects TRBV20-1 to TRBJ2-3, with 10 bases lining up with TRBD2. The CDR3 totals 15 residues. Germline V lookup: CDR1 DFQATT, CDR2 SNEGSKA (reference sequence). Losses at the gene ends were 6 bases for V and 1 base for J; bases not matched to a gene: 7. The DNA for the CDR3 is TGCAGTGCGAGGACTAGCGGTAGCGGCACAGATACGCAGTATTTT. It codes for CSARTSGSGTDTQYF.

This clonotype appeared a few times. This sequence joins TRBV7-3 and TRBJ2-1; 8 bases are a match to TRBD1. This CDR3 contains 16 residues. CDR1 and CDR2 (germline): SGHTA, FQGTGA. The V segment lost 1 base and the J segment 5 bases; nucleotides outside the gene matches: 7. In DNA, the CDR3 is TGTGCCAGCAGCTTAAGGGGTTTGACAGGGGACAATGAGCAGTTCTTC. This codes for CASSLRGLTGDNEQFF.

The V call is TRBV7-9, the J call TRBJ2-5, with 7 bases fitting TRBD1. V shed 4 bases and J 8 bases; nucleotides not matched to a gene: 16. The CDR3 runs 16 residues. Germline assignment: CDR1 SEHNR and CDR2 FQNEAQ (reference sequence). The CDR3 spells CASSSSRTGRQETQYF. CDR3 nucleotides: TGTGCCAGCAGCTCCAGCCGGACAGGACGACAGGAAACCCAGTACTTC.

The CDR3 reads CASSYGRLGTEAFF. The DNA for the CDR3 is TGTGCCAGCAGCTATGGACGACTGGGCACTGAAGCTTTCTTT. The V call is TRBV28, the J call TRBJ1-1; D is unclear. V was shortened by 6 bases and J by 4 bases, with 15 bases between the two germline ends. Germline V gives CDR1 MDHEN, CDR2 SYDVKM. The CDR3 runs to 14 residues.

This chain connects TRBV2 to TRBJ2-4; 9 positions agree with TRBD1. Germline loops: CDR1 SNHLY, CDR2 FYNNEI. The CDR3 length is 16 residues. V dropped 4 bases and J dropped 0; count of bases not matched to a gene: 4. The CDR3 protein is CASSVPGQGAKNIQYF. The DNA for the CDR3 is TGTGCCAGCAGTGTTCCGGGACAGGGAGCCAAAAACATTCAGTACTTC.

This chain connects TRBV20-1 to TRBJ1-3; 8 bases are a match to TRBD1. The CDR3 spans 13 residues. Germline lookup yields CDR1 DFQATT and CDR2 SNEGSKA (reference sequence). Trimming took 6 bases from V and 6 from J; bases not matched to a gene: 7. CDR3: CSAPDRGTNTIYF. The CDR3 nucleotides are TGCAGTGCCCCCGACAGGGGAACAAACACCATATATTTT.

A few counts support this clonotype. The chain has TRBV20-1 and TRBJ1-2; no clear D gene. Germline V lookup: CDR1 DFQATT, CDR2 SNEGSKA (reference sequence). CDR3 length equals 14 residues. Between the trimmed V and J ends, which lost 1 base and 4 bases, there was a span of 13 bases. The CDR3 sequence: CSARATGESYGYTF. CDR3 nucleotides: TGCAGTGCTAGAGCTACTGGAGAGAGCTATGGCTACACCTTC.

The chain links TRBV6-1 to TRBJ2-7; D is unresolved. The V gene's germline CDR1 is MNHNS and CDR2 SASEGT. The CDR3 totals 15 residues. With 1 base removed from V and 2 bases from J, the gap between germline ends came to 12 bases. The CDR3 reads CASSEGADYPYEQYF. The CDR3 coding sequence is TGTGCCAGCAGTGAAGGGGCAGATTATCCCTACGAGCAGTACTTC.

The J gene is TRBJ2-5, the V gene TRBV30, with D uncertain. The CDR3 covers 12 residues. V dropped 0 bases and J dropped 1 base, with 3 bases sitting between them. The V gene's germline CDR1 is GTSNPN and CDR2 SVGIG (reference sequence). As DNA, the CDR3 is TGTGCCTGGAGTGTACTCCAAGAGACCCAGTACTTC. Its protein product is CAWSVLQETQYF.

The chain joins TRBV6-5 to TRBJ2-5; D call uncertain. Germline V gene lookup returns CDR1 MNHEY and CDR2 SVGAGI. The V end lost 5 bases, the J end lost 1 base, and 11 bases lay between the germline ends. The CDR3 is made up of 14 amino acids. CDR3 nucleotides: TGTGCCAGCAGTGACGTTGGCAGCCAAGAGACCCAGTACTTC. Translation: CASSDVGSQETQYF.

CDR3 DNA: TGCAGTGCTAGAGGATGGGGGCGGCGCACCGGGGAGCTGTTTTTT. The encoded protein is CSARGWGRRTGELFF. This sequence joins TRBV20-1 and TRBJ2-2, with D possibly TRBD1 on 6 matching bases. The ends were cut back, 1 base at V and 4 bases at J, with 13 bases in the middle. The germline gives CDR1 DFQATT, CDR2 SNEGSKA (reference sequence). This CDR3 has 15 residues.